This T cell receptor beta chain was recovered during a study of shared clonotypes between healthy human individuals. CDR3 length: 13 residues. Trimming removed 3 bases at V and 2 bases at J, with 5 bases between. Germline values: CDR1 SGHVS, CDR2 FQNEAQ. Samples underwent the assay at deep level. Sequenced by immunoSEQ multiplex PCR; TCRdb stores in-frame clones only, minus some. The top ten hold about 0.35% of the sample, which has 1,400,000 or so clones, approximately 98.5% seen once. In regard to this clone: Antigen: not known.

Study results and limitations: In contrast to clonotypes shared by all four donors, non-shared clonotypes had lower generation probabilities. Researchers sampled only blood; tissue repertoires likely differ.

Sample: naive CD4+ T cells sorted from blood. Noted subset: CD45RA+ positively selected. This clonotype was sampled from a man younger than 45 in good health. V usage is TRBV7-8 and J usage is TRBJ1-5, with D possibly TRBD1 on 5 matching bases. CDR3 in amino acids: CASSFRGNQPQHF. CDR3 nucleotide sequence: TGTGCCAGCAGCTTCAGGGGCAATCAGCCCCAGCATTTT.